These 27 T cell receptor beta chains were all obtained from the same sample, sequenced in a study of regulatory T cells in long-lasting Graves disease. Time point indicated: newly diagnosed GD, antithyroid drugs for less than 3 months. RNA extracted from PBMCs served as the sequencing template. To make TCR beta libraries, researchers used iRepertoire HTBI primers and Arm-PCR of CDR3 regions. TCRdb re-derived calls from the multiplex PCR reads in MiXCR, one entry per CDR3 protein. Of about 560,000 distinct CDR3 sequences listed, approximately 16% are singletons. The same data also went into a second study, on T cells in Graves' hyperthyroidism and ophthalmopathy.

The source was peripheral blood mononuclear cells (PBMCs), collected at new diagnosis, from a patient treated with antithyroid drugs. The receptors stem from a man between 18 and 35 years old with Graves disease.

Points on this clonotype: This CDR3 fails to terminate in the conserved phenylalanine or tryptophan, so it likely reflects a read error. The DNA is left out, because the CDR3 cannot be placed on it with certainty; the CDR3 is given as TCRdb lists it. This chain joins TRBV11-2 and TRBJ2-4; the listed D gene, TRBD2, was not tested against the DNA. Germline CDR1 is SGHAT and CDR2 is FQNNGV. The CDR3 is 14 amino acids in total, end residues counted. CDR3 sequence: CASSLEGKTQYFGP.

This clonotype was seen a few times. The CDR3 DNA follows: TGTGCCAGCAGTTCCGGGACTAGCGGGCCGAGTGATGAGCAGTTCTTC. This sequence encodes CASSSGTSGPSDEQFF. This chain uses TRBV7-3 with TRBJ2-1; 12 nucleotides align to TRBD2. CDR1 and CDR2 (germline): SGHTA, FQGTGA. The J segment lost 8 bases and the V segment lost 6 bases, leaving 11 bases of the junction unmatched. The CDR3 extends over 16 amino acids.

The chain uses TRBV5-1 and TRBJ2-1; 11 bases are a match to TRBD2. Germline-derived CDR1 and CDR2 are SGHRS and YFSETQ. Losses at the gene ends were 0 bases for V and 6 bases for J; bases not matched to a gene: 5. The CDR3 loop spans 16 amino acids. CDR3 in DNA: TGCGCCAGCAGCTTGGAGACTAGCGGGATTCTCAATGAGCAGTTCTTC. This encodes CASSLETSGILNEQFF.

This clonotype was detected only a few times. DNA for the CDR3: TGTGCCAGCAGTCCGACTAGCCGCAATGAGCAGTTCTTC. Amino acid sequence: CASSPTSRNEQFF. This chain joins TRBV27 and TRBJ2-1; 7 bases align to TRBD2. The J segment lost 6 bases and the V segment lost 5 bases, leaving 4 bases of the junction unmatched. The CDR3 length is 13 residues. Germline loops: CDR1 MNHEY, CDR2 SMNVEV (reference sequence).

Remarks on this clonotype: Relative to the germline gene, one junction end is altered; a read error may explain this. V is TRBV12-3 or TRBV12-4 and J is TRBJ2-1; D remains ambiguous. CDR3 length equals 13 residues. CDR3 sequence reads: CASSLVSYNERFF. In DNA, the CDR3 is TGTGCCAGCAGTTTGGTCAGTTACAATGAGCGGTTCTTC.

This clonotype was recorded many times. The chain recombines TRBV5-6 with TRBJ2-1; 9 nucleotides align to TRBD1. The CDR3 sequence is 16 residues long. Per germline, CDR1 SGHDT and CDR2 YYEEEE. The V gene end was trimmed by 2 bases and the J gene end by 1 base; junction bases not matched to a gene: 4. CDR3 loop: CASSFTGGPSYNEQFF. The CDR3, as DNA: TGTGCCAGCAGCTTTACAGGGGGCCCTTCCTACAATGAGCAGTTCTTC.

This clonotype was detected many times. The rearrangement uses TRBV7-9 and TRBJ2-7; 12 bases match TRBD2. The trim removed 5 bases at V and 6 bases at J, leaving 11 bases unmatched. From germline, CDR1 is SEHNR and CDR2 FQNEAQ (reference sequence). The CDR3 is made up of 16 amino acids. Here the CDR3 DNA reads TGTGCCAGCAGCCACAGGCTACTAGCGGGAGGCCCCGAGCAGTACTTC. It encodes CASSHRLLAGGPEQYF.

This clonotype was seen more than once but under ten times. The rearrangement joins TRBV4-2 to TRBJ2-7, with a possible D match to TRBD2 (6 bases). V lost 1 base, J lost 5 bases, and 15 bases lay in between. Germline CDR1 and CDR2: LGHNA and YNFKEQ. This CDR3 has 15 residues. CDR3 sequence (DNA): TGTGCCAGCAGCCAAGCCGGCGGGAAGGTCAACGAGCAGTACTTC. Residues: CASSQAGGKVNEQYF.

This clonotype was seen repeatedly, ten times or more. The chain carries TRBV12-3 or TRBV12-4 and TRBJ2-3, with D perhaps being TRBD1 or TRBD2 (7 bases each). V lost 6 bases, J lost 4 bases, and 17 bases lay in between. This CDR3 comprises 15 residues. The CDR3 region is CASRGGTAPADTQYF. For the CDR3, the DNA is TGTGCCAGCAGGGGGGGGACAGCCCCCGCAGATACGCAGTATTTT.

The genes are TRBV7-4 and TRBJ2-7; 9 bases line up with TRBD1. V gave up 1 base and J gave up 4 bases; unmatched junction bases: 11. This CDR3 has 17 amino acids. Germline values: CDR1 SGHVT, CDR2 SQSDAQ. The CDR3 DNA reads as TGTGCCAGCAGCTTAGACAGGGGGCAGCGGGAACGATACGAGCAGTACTTC. Translated, it gives CASSLDRGQRERYEQYF.

This clonotype showed up many times. V is TRBV2 and J is TRBJ2-6; 12 bases map to TRBD1. The CDR3 extends over 19 amino acids. Per the germline V gene, CDR1 is SNHLY and CDR2 is FYNNEI. V shed 5 bases, J shed 2 bases, and the junction held 10 bases outside the gene matches. The CDR3 sequence: CASSRPGQGAVAGANVLTF. The CDR3 region has the DNA TGTGCCAGCAGTCGACCGGGACAGGGGGCCGTCGCTGGGGCCAACGTCCTGACTTTC. Combining the CDR3 with reference TRBV2 and TRBJ2-6 gives the whole variable domain EPEVTQTPSHQVTQMGQEVILRCVPISNHLYFYWYRQILGQKVEFLVSFYNNEISEKSEIFDDQFSVERPDGSNFTLKIRSTKLEDSAMYFCASSRPGQGAVAGANVLTFGAGSRLTVL.

The gene calls are TRBV2 and TRBJ2-7; D is unresolved. The V end lost 7 bases, the J end lost 5 bases, and 15 bases lay between the germline ends. Germline lookup yields CDR1 SNHLY and CDR2 FYNNEI. CDR3 size: 13 residues. This CDR3 reads CASNVARRDEQYF. The CDR3 nucleotides are TGTGCCAGCAATGTGGCGAGACGAGACGAGCAGTACTTC.

For this clonotype: This may stem from a read error, because a much larger clone lies one nucleotide away. J is TRBJ1-2 and V is TRBV27; D remains ambiguous. V lost 3 bases and J lost 4, with 9 bases in between. This CDR3 has 13 amino acids. Germline V lookup: CDR1 MNHEY, CDR2 SMNVEV (reference sequence). CDR3 nucleotide sequence: TGTGCCAGCAGTTTTGGGTCCGGCTATGGCTACACCTTC. It is translated as CASSFGSGYGYTF.

This clonotype has a handful of counts. CDR3 sequence (DNA): TGCGCCAGCAGCCATAGGACTAGCGGGGTCGACTACGAGCAGTACTTC. This sequence encodes CASSHRTSGVDYEQYF. The chain carries TRBV5-1 and TRBJ2-7; 12 bases match TRBD2. The CDR3 consists of 16 residues. Germline V gene sequence: CDR1 SGHRS, CDR2 YFSETQ. The V and J ends lost 4 bases and 3 bases, in that order; junction bases with no gene match: 8.

The J gene is TRBJ1-5, the V gene TRBV19, with D possibly TRBD1 on 5 matching bases. Trimming took 5 bases from V and 2 from J, leaving 13 bases between them. CDR1 LNHDA and CDR2 SQIVND come from the germline V gene (reference sequence). This CDR3 contains 15 residues. CDR3 nucleotide sequence: TGTGCCAGTAGTGGTGTGATAGGGGGCAATCAGCCCCAGCATTTT. It is translated as CASSGVIGGNQPQHF. Complete variable domain (other parts from reference TRBV19 and TRBJ1-5): DGGITQSPKYLFRKEGQNVTLSCEQNLNHDAMYWYRQDPGQGLRLIYYSQIVNDFQKGDIAEGYSVSREKKESFPLTVTSAQKNPTAFYLCASSGVIGGNQPQHFGDGTRLSIL.

This clonotype was seen ten or more times. This chain links TRBV27 with TRBJ1-3; D unresolved. Per germline, CDR1 MNHEY and CDR2 SMNVEV (reference sequence). The CDR3 has 13 amino acids. V was shortened by 5 bases and J by 4 bases, with 9 bases between the two germline ends. CDR3 nucleotide sequence: TGTGCCAGCAGTCGCAGTGCCGGAAACACCATATATTTT. Residues: CASSRSAGNTIYF.

The V call is TRBV24-1, the J call TRBJ2-7, with 8 bases fitting TRBD2. Germline values: CDR1 KGHDR, CDR2 SFDVKD. The CDR3 is 15 amino acids. Losses at the gene ends were 5 bases for V and 1 base for J; bases not matched to a gene: 6. The DNA of the CDR3 is TGTGCCACCAGTGCAGCGGGAGCGGGTTCCTACGAGCAGTACTTC. Translation: CATSAAGAGSYEQYF.

This clonotype was counted only a few times. Just one base apart from a much larger clone, this may be a read error. The chain joins TRBV2 to TRBJ2-5, with 10 bases that match TRBD2. The CDR3 extends over 17 amino acids. Per germline, CDR1 SNHLY and CDR2 FYNNEI. The CDR3 reads CASSVGVTSGDQEIQYF. CDR3 DNA: TGTGCCAGCAGTGTTGGAGTTACTAGCGGGGATCAAGAGATCCAGTACTTC.

There are many counts of this clonotype. The chain combines TRBV11-2 with TRBJ2-1; TRBD2 aligns across 10 bases. The CDR3 has 16 residues. V shed 4 bases and J 10 bases; nucleotides not matched to a gene: 13. Germline V gene data show CDR1 as SGHAT and CDR2 as FQNNGV. The CDR3 is CASSSVRGAGGKEQFF. CDR3 in DNA: TGTGCCAGCAGCTCCGTTAGGGGAGCGGGAGGGAAGGAGCAGTTCTTC.

The chain has TRBV7-9 and TRBJ1-1, with D unresolved. The CDR3 extends over 14 amino acids. The ends were cut back, 2 bases at V and 1 base at J, with 8 bases in the middle. The V gene's germline CDR1 is SEHNR and CDR2 FQNEAQ (reference sequence). CDR3 sequence: CASSLYRKNTEAFF. The CDR3 DNA reads as TGTGCCAGCAGCTTATACCGTAAGAACACTGAAGCTTTCTTT.

This clonotype was observed a handful of times. The J gene is TRBJ1-1, the V gene TRBV11-3; D uncertain. The CDR3 contains 17 residues. The V gene lost 5 bases and the J gene lost 4 bases, with 23 bases spanning the gap. Per the germline V gene, CDR1 is SGHNT and CDR2 is YENEEA. CDR3 DNA: TGTGCCAGCAGCCATGGTGTTTCGTCACACAGTCCCACTGAAGCTTTCTTT. Protein sequence: CASSHGVSSHSPTEAFF.

The chain links TRBV10-3 to TRBJ2-2; no clear D gene. The V end lost 4 bases, the J end lost 4 bases, and 22 bases lay between the germline ends. CDR3 size: 18 residues. Germline-derived CDR1 and CDR2 are ENHRY and SYGVKD. CDR3 amino acids: CAISALGPSVSRTGELFF. DNA for the CDR3: TGTGCCATCAGTGCCCTTGGACCCTCGGTTTCCCGCACCGGGGAGCTGTTTTTT.

At least ten counts were recorded for this clonotype. This chain links TRBV6-1 with TRBJ2-5, with D tentatively TRBD2 (6 bases). V was trimmed by 8 bases and J by 5 bases, leaving 15 bases between them. The CDR3 runs 13 residues. The germline V gene encodes CDR1 MNHNS and CDR2 SASEGT. The CDR3 nucleotides are TGTGCCAGCCACCGCTGGGGAGGCGAGACCCAGTACTTC. Translated, it gives CASHRWGGETQYF.

In its sample, this clonotype was seen many times. The V gene is TRBV3-1, the J gene TRBJ2-5, with 9 bases lining up with TRBD2. The germline CDR1 and CDR2 sequences are LGHDT and YNNKEL (reference sequence). Trimming at V came to 0 bases and at J to 4 bases, leaving 6 bases not matched to a gene. The length of the CDR3 is 16 residues. CDR3 sequence: CASSQDPAGGGETQYF. CDR3 in DNA: TGTGCCAGCAGCCAAGATCCAGCGGGAGGCGGAGAGACCCAGTACTTC.

The sample holds many counts of this clonotype. The chain recombines TRBV6-1 with TRBJ2-7; D unclear. The CDR3 consists of 16 residues. V was trimmed by 6 bases and J by 0 bases, leaving 18 bases between them. From germline, CDR1 is MNHNS and CDR2 SASEGT. CDR3 sequence reads: CASRVFVTWGSYEQYF. In DNA, the CDR3 is TGTGCCAGCAGGGTTTTTGTGACGTGGGGCTCCTACGAGCAGTACTTC.

This chain uses TRBV7-9 with TRBJ2-7; D unclear. Germline loops: CDR1 SEHNR, CDR2 FQNEAQ (reference sequence). The ends were cut back, 5 bases at V and 3 bases at J, with 14 bases in the middle. The CDR3 runs to 14 residues. The CDR3 bases are TGTGCCAGCAGCCCCGGAGATAACTACTACGAGCAGTACTTC. This encodes CASSPGDNYYEQYF.

Many counts were recorded for this clonotype. J is TRBJ2-5 and V is TRBV7-2; maybe TRBD2 (6 bases). The germline gives CDR1 SGHTA, CDR2 FQGNSA. The CDR3 covers 14 residues. Between the trimmed V and J ends, which lost 5 bases and 1 base, there was a span of 11 bases. The CDR3 spells CASSHIAVQETQYF. The CDR3 nucleotides read TGTGCCAGCAGCCACATAGCGGTCCAAGAGACCCAGTACTTC. The complete variable domain, with remaining parts taken from reference TRBV7-2 and TRBJ2-5, reads GAGVSQSPSNKVTEKGKDVELRCDPISGHTALYWYRQSLGQGLEFLIYFQGNSAPDKSGLPSDRFSAERTGGSVSTLTIQRTQQEDSAVYLCASSHIAVQETQYFGPGTRLLVL.